Each of the 24 T cell receptor beta chains below was sequenced from the same sample in a study of lymphopenia after photon versus proton radiotherapy. Using immunoSEQ multiplex PCR, the repertoire was profiled, and TCRdb retains in-frame clones only, with some absent. The table has 150,000 to 200,000 clones, about 88% seen once. The starting material was peripheral blood, obtained from a patient treated with photon-based radiotherapy. Receptors were obtained from a man aged 50 to 60 with gastric cancer.

The chain couples TRBV5-1 to TRBJ2-2; tentatively, D is TRBD1 (6 bases). The length of the CDR3 is 13 residues. Germline V gives CDR1 SGHRS, CDR2 YFSETQ. The V and J ends lost 4 bases and 5 bases respectively, with 9 bases between them. The CDR3 DNA is TGCGCCAGCAGCCCTGGACAGACCGGGGAGCTGTTTTTT. Amino acid sequence: CASSPGQTGELFF.

This clone was observed a single time. The CDR3 loop is CASRRGNTGELFF. CDR3 bases: TGCGCCAGCCGGAGAGGAAACACCGGGGAGCTGTTTTTT. The chain couples TRBV5-1 to TRBJ2-2; D unresolved. The CDR3 has 13 amino acids. The V gene lost 7 bases and the J gene lost 2 bases, with 9 bases spanning the gap. Germline V gene lookup returns CDR1 SGHRS and CDR2 YFSETQ. Full variable domain (remainder filled in from reference TRBV5-1 and TRBJ2-2): KAGVTQTPRYLIKTRGQQVTLSCSPISGHRSVSWYQQTPGQGLQFLFEYFSETQRNKGNFPGRFSGRQFSNSRSEMNVSTLELGDSALYLCASRRGNTGELFFGEGSRLTVL.

The chain couples TRBV7-2 to TRBJ2-5; D is unresolved. Germline CDR1 SGHTA, CDR2 FQGNSA. The CDR3 is 12 amino acids. Trimming took 1 base from V and 8 from J, leaving 8 bases between them. CDR3 sequence (DNA): TGTGCCAGCAGCTTAGAGGCCCCTACCCAGTACTTC. Residues: CASSLEAPTQYF. Using reference TRBV7-2 and TRBJ2-5 for the parts outside the CDR3, the full variable domain is GAGVSQSPSNKVTEKGKDVELRCDPISGHTALYWYRQSLGQGLEFLIYFQGNSAPDKSGLPSDRFSAERTGGSVSTLTIQRTQQEDSAVYLCASSLEAPTQYFGPGTRLLVL.

As DNA, the CDR3 is TGTGCCAGCAGCTTATTTTCAACAGGGGGCAATGAGCAGTTCTTC. Its protein product is CASSLFSTGGNEQFF. This chain links TRBV7-9 with TRBJ2-1; 8 nucleotides match TRBD1. The CDR3 length is 15 residues. Trimming removed 2 bases from V and 6 bases from J; junction bases left unmatched: 6. In germline, CDR1 is SEHNR, CDR2 FQNEAQ (reference sequence).

The chain links TRBV7-3 to TRBJ2-7; 12 nucleotides align to TRBD1. Germline loops: CDR1 SGHTA, CDR2 FQGTGA. This CDR3 is built from 14 residues. The junction had 4 bases not matched to a gene; V was cut back by 4 bases and J by 6 bases. CDR3 protein: CASSSGQGAREQYF. In DNA form, the CDR3 reads TGTGCCAGCAGCTCGGGACAGGGGGCACGCGAGCAGTACTTC.

The genes are TRBV2 and TRBJ1-2; possibly TRBD1 for D (5 bases). The CDR3 is 15 amino acids. V was pared by 6 bases and J by 3 bases, with 17 bases between. Germline V gives CDR1 SNHLY, CDR2 FYNNEI. CDR3 amino acids: CASRIGGVGDYGYTF. The CDR3 region has the DNA TGTGCCAGCAGGATCGGGGGTGTTGGAGACTATGGCTACACCTTC.

The genes are TRBV2 and TRBJ2-5; D remains unclear. This CDR3 spans 14 amino acids. Germline CDR1 reads SNHLY; CDR2 reads FYNNEI. With 1 base removed from V and 5 bases from J, the gap between germline ends came to 11 bases. This chain's CDR3 is CASSEDSTEETQYF. CDR3 sequence (DNA): TGTGCCAGCAGTGAAGACTCGACGGAGGAGACCCAGTACTTC.

Remarks on this clone: This CDR3 is also generated by other DNA sequences in the sample. The rearrangement uses TRBV19 and TRBJ1-2; 10 bases line up with TRBD1. This CDR3 has 13 residues. Germline values: CDR1 LNHDA, CDR2 SQIVND (reference sequence). V lost 4 bases to trimming and J lost 8 bases; unmatched junction nucleotides: 4. The CDR3 DNA is TGTGCCAGTAGTAGGGGACAGGGGAACGGCTACACCTTC. It is translated as CASSRGQGNGYTF.

The chain joins TRBV11-2 to TRBJ2-5, with 9 positions matching TRBD1. The CDR3 covers 15 residues. The J segment lost 1 base and the V segment lost 3 bases, leaving 3 bases of the junction unmatched. Germline CDR1 and CDR2: SGHAT and FQNNGV. This CDR3 is CASSFPGQGQETQYF. In DNA, the CDR3 is TGTGCCAGCAGCTTCCCGGGACAGGGCCAAGAGACCCAGTACTTC.

V and J are TRBV13 and TRBJ2-1; 10 bases are a match to TRBD2. Germline assignment: CDR1 PRHDT and CDR2 FYEKMQ (reference sequence). This CDR3 comprises 18 residues. After removal of 5 bases from V and 6 bases from J, the junction contained 16 bases not matched to a gene. The CDR3 DNA follows: TGTGCCAGCAGCGCCCCGGGACTAGCGTCATCAGCAGGCAATGAGCAGTTCTTC. Protein: CASSAPGLASSAGNEQFF.

The chain links TRBV10-2 to TRBJ2-3; 9 bases are a match to TRBD1. The junction had 8 bases not matched to a gene; V was cut back by 8 bases and J by 2 bases. Germline V gene sequence: CDR1 WSHSY, CDR2 SAAADI. The CDR3 contains 15 residues. CDR3 DNA: TGCGCCAGCGGCGGACAGGGGCCTAACACAGATACGCAGTATTTT. This translates into CASGGQGPNTDTQYF.

The genes are TRBV19 and TRBJ2-7; TRBD2 agrees at 9 bases. The V gene end was trimmed by 6 bases and the J gene end by 0 bases; junction bases not matched to a gene: 6. Germline values: CDR1 LNHDA, CDR2 SQIVND (reference sequence). This CDR3 contains 15 residues. The CDR3 region has the DNA TGTGCCAGTAGCGATCGGACTAGCGTCTCCTACGAGCAGTACTTC. Translating gives CASSDRTSVSYEQYF.

The chain links TRBV4-1 to TRBJ2-7, with 10 bases identical to TRBD2. The germline V gene has CDR1 MGHRA and CDR2 YSYEKL. This CDR3 region has 15 residues. J gave up 2 bases and V 4 bases, and 5 bases lay outside the gene matches. This CDR3 reads CASSPRTSGPYEQYF. CDR3 coding DNA: TGCGCCAGCAGCCCCCGGACTAGCGGCCCCTACGAGCAGTACTTC.

A remark on this clone: Germline and junction disagree at one end, which may indicate a read error. The V gene is TRBV10-3, the J gene TRBJ2-3, with TRBD2 as a possible D gene (5 bases). Germline values: CDR1 ENHRY, CDR2 SYGVKD. The CDR3 loop spans 14 amino acids. The DNA of the CDR3 is TGTGCCATCAGTTTCTCGTCTAGCACGGATACGCAGTATTTT. As protein: CAISFSSSTDTQYF.

The chain recombines TRBV28 with TRBJ1-2, with a weak D call TRBD1 (5 bases). There are 12 residues in the CDR3. Germline V gene data show CDR1 as MDHEN and CDR2 as SYDVKM. V lost 4 bases and J 8 bases, leaving 11 bases between the germline ends. This CDR3 is CASSSGTSGYTF. CDR3 bases: TGTGCCAGCAGTTCCGGGACTTCCGGCTACACCTTC.

This chain joins TRBV5-4 and TRBJ1-1, with D possibly matching TRBD1 (6 bases). CDR3 size: 16 residues. Trimming left V 3 bases short and J 1 base short, with 16 bases between. Germline V CDR1 and CDR2: SGHNT, YYREEE (reference sequence). In DNA form, the CDR3 reads TGTGCCAGCAGCTCTGACAAAACAGGGACGAACACTGAAGCTTTCTTT. Translating gives CASSSDKTGTNTEAFF. The entire variable domain, with the rest obtained from reference TRBV5-4 and TRBJ1-1, is as follows: ETGVTQSPTHLIKTRGQQVTLRCSSQSGHNTVSWYQQALGQGPQFIFQYYREEENGRGNFPPRFSGLQFPNYSSELNVNALELDDSALYLCASSSDKTGTNTEAFFGQGTRLTVV.

The chain couples TRBV30 to TRBJ1-1; D possibly corresponds to TRBD1 (6 bases). From germline, CDR1 is GTSNPN and CDR2 SVGIG (reference sequence). The germline V and J ends were trimmed by 3 bases and 1 base, with 18 bases remaining between them. The CDR3 covers 16 residues. The CDR3 reads CAWRILTDRPNTEAFF. The DNA of the CDR3 is TGTGCCTGGAGGATACTAACGGACAGACCGAACACTGAAGCTTTCTTT.

This clone was seen only once. The rearrangement links TRBV5-1 to TRBJ2-4; possibly TRBD1 or TRBD2 for D (6 bases each). The CDR3 covers 12 residues. Germline-derived CDR1 and CDR2 are SGHRS and YFSETQ. Trimming took 2 bases from V and 7 from J, leaving 7 bases between them. The CDR3, as DNA: TGCGCCAGCAGCTTAGGGGGGAACATTCAGTACTTC. Its protein is CASSLGGNIQYF. Based on the CDR3 plus reference TRBV5-1 and TRBJ2-4, the full variable domain is KAGVTQTPRYLIKTRGQQVTLSCSPISGHRSVSWYQQTPGQGLQFLFEYFSETQRNKGNFPGRFSGRQFSNSRSEMNVSTLELGDSALYLCASSLGGNIQYFGAGTRLSVL.

As to this clone: The same CDR3 also results from other DNA sequences found in this sample. The chain recombines TRBV4-1 with TRBJ2-7, with D tentatively TRBD1 (6 bases). The CDR3 is 15 amino acids. Between the trimmed V and J ends, which lost 0 bases and 3 bases, there was a span of 12 bases. CDR1 and CDR2 from the germline V gene are MGHRA and YSYEKL. The CDR3 protein is CASSQDSRGGYEQYF. Here the CDR3 DNA reads TGCGCCAGCAGCCAAGATTCCCGAGGGGGCTACGAGCAGTACTTC.

The chain employs TRBV11-2 and TRBJ2-5; D is possibly TRBD1 (5 bases). V lost 2 bases, J lost 5 bases, and 6 bases lay in between. CDR1 and CDR2 (germline): SGHAT, FQNNGV. The CDR3 is 12 residues long. CDR3 protein: CASSLNRETQYF. The CDR3 DNA reads TGTGCCAGCAGCTTAAACAGGGAGACCCAGTACTTC.

The V and J genes are TRBV5-6 and TRBJ2-1; D tentatively fits TRBD1 or TRBD2 (5 bases each). The CDR3 consists of 15 residues. CDR1 is SGHDT, CDR2 YYEEEE, per germline. Trimming shortened V by 4 bases and J by 15 bases, and 26 bases separated the two germline ends. The CDR3: CASSLPPRGANLLFF. The CDR3 region has the DNA TGTGCCAGCAGCCTGCCCCCGAGGGGCGCAAACCTTCTGTTCTTC.

The J gene is TRBJ2-1, the V gene TRBV7-2, with 12 bases aligning to TRBD2. Germline V gene sequence: CDR1 SGHTA, CDR2 FQGNSA. CDR3 length: 13 amino acids. V trimming: 6 bases; J trimming: 8 bases; junction bases outside the gene matches: 2. CDR3 amino acids: CASRTSGSHEQFF. The CDR3 DNA is TGTGCCAGCAGGACTAGCGGGAGTCATGAGCAGTTCTTC. The whole variable domain, remainder taken from reference TRBV7-2 and TRBJ2-1, is GAGVSQSPSNKVTEKGKDVELRCDPISGHTALYWYRQSLGQGLEFLIYFQGNSAPDKSGLPSDRFSAERTGGSVSTLTIQRTQQEDSAVYLCASRTSGSHEQFFGPGTRLTVL.

This sequence joins TRBV19 and TRBJ2-5; D gene ambiguous. This CDR3 contains 16 residues. Germline assignment: CDR1 LNHDA and CDR2 SQIVND (reference sequence). V shed 1 base and J shed 5 bases, with 17 bases lying between them. CDR3 sequence (DNA): TGTGCCAGTAGTATAGGGCAGGCCCTACCTGGGGAGACCCAGTACTTC. It translates to CASSIGQALPGETQYF.

The J gene is TRBJ2-4, the V gene TRBV18; 10 bases align to TRBD1. The CDR3 is 14 amino acids. Trimming removed 3 bases from V and 8 bases from J; junction bases left unmatched: 4. The germline CDR1 and CDR2 sequences are KGHSH and LQKENI. This chain's CDR3 is CASSPDRGQDIQYF. Written as DNA, the CDR3 is TGTGCCAGCTCACCTGACAGGGGGCAGGACATTCAGTACTTC.